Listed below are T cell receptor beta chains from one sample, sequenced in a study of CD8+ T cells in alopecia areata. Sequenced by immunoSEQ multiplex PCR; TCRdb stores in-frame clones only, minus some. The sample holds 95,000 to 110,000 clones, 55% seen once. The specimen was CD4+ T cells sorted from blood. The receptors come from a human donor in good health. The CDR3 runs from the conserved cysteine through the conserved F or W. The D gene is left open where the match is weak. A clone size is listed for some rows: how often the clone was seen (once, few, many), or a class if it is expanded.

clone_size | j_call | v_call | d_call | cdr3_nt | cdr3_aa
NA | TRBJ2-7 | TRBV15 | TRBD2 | TGTGCCACCAGCAGGGAACTAGCGGGCGGTGGTGAGCAGTACTTC | CATSRELAGGGEQYF
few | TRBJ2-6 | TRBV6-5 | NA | TGTGCCAGCAGCCTCGTCCGCGGGGCCAACGTCCTGACTTTC | CASSLVRGANVLTF
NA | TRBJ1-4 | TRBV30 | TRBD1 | TGTGCCTGGAGTCCCATCGGACAGGGGGACGAAAAACTGTTTTTT | CAWSPIGQGDEKLFF
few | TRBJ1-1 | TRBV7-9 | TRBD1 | TGTGCCAGCAGCCCGGACAGGGAGAACACTGAAGCTTTCTTT | CASSPDRENTEAFF
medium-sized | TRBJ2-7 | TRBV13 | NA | TGTGCCAGCAGCGATCCGACGAGCTCCTACGAGCAGTACTTC | CASSDPTSSYEQYF
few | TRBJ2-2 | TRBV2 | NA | TGTGCCAGCAGTGAAAGGGACCCCAAAAGGCCCGGGGAGCTGTTTTTT | CASSERDPKRPGELFF
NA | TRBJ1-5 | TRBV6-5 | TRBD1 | TGTGCCAGCAGTGAAGTGACAGGGGTTCAGCCCCAGCATTTT | CASSEVTGVQPQHF
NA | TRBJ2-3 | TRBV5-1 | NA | TGCGCCAGCAGCTTGGGCACCTCCAATCGAGCAGATACGCAGTATTTT | CASSLGTSNRADTQYF
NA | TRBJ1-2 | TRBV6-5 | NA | TGTGCCAGCGCTCCGGGATCGAGCCCTTTCTATGGCTACACCTTC | CASAPGSSPFYGYTF
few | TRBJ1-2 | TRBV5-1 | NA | TGCGCCAGCAGACATGGGACACCCGATATCAACTATGGCTACACCTTC | CASRHGTPDINYGYTF
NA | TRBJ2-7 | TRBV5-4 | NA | TGTGCCAGCAGCTTGGACCCGCCGGACGAGCAGTACTTC | CASSLDPPDEQYF
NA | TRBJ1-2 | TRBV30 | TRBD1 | TGTGCCTGGAGTTCCGACAGGGGATGGTATGGCTACACCTTC | CAWSSDRGWYGYTF
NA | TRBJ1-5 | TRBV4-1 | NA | TGCGCCAGCAGCCAAGGGACCGCTAGGGGGTACGCTCAGCCCCAGCATTTT | CASSQGTARGYAQPQHF
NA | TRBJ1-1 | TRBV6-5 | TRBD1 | TGTGCCAGCAGTTACCTGCCGGGACAGGGTAACACTGAAGCTTTCTTT | CASSYLPGQGNTEAFF
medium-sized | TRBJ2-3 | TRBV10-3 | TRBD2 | TGTGCCATCAGTGAATGGACTAGCGGGGACACAGATACGCAGTATTTT | CAISEWTSGDTDTQYF
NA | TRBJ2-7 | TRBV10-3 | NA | TGTGCCATCAGTTCCGCCGGGACAAGCTACGAGCAGTACTTC | CAISSAGTSYEQYF
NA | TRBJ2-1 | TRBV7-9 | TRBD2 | TGTGCCAGCAGCACCGATCCCGGGACTAGTAAGTGGTTCTTC | CASSTDPGTSKWFF
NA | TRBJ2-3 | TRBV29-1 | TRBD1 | TGCAGCGCCGGGACAGGGGGCCCAGATACGCAGTATTTT | CSAGTGGPDTQYF
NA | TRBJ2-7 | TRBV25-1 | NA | TGTGCCAGCAGTGATCCCGGTGGAGACTACGAGCAGTACTTC | CASSDPGGDYEQYF
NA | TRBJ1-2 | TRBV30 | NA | TGTGCCTGGAGCAGGGACTCGAACTATGGCTACACCTTC | CAWSRDSNYGYTF
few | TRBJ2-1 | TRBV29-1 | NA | TGCAGCGTTGAAGATCGGGGAGGTGGGACCAATGAGCAGTTCTTC | CSVEDRGGGTNEQFF
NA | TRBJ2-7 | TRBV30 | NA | TGTGCCTGGGGTCGAACCTACGAGCAGTACTTC | CAWGRTYEQYF